This T cell receptor beta chain was observed in a study of OX40 agonist ivuxolimab in advanced cancers. Study information: Across the patients, intravenous ivuxolimab was delivered every 2 weeks at 0.01 to 10 mg/kg. Regarding the study as a whole: Low clonal expansion, among the lowest seen, marked partial responders at 0.1-3.0 mg/kg.

Germline CDR1 SGHTS, CDR2 YDEGEE. The germline V and J ends were trimmed by 4 bases and 8 bases, with 18 bases remaining between them. CDR3 size: 14 residues. A remark on this clone: No antigen is known for it.

TCRdb keeps only in-frame clones here, not all; method: immunoSEQ multiplex PCR. The sample consists of under 85,000 clones, about 89% of them appearing once. Autoimmune disease history or systemic immunosuppression meant exclusion. Baseline, cycle 4 day 1, and cycle 7 day 1 were the blood sampling points. The sample consisted of CD4+ or CD8+ T cells sorted from blood, taken in a trial of the OX40 agonist ivuxolimab. The TCR comes from an adult with an advanced solid tumor such as melanoma, head and neck, liver or kidney cancer. The chain couples TRBV5-8 to TRBJ1-1; D may be TRBD1 (6 bases). The CDR3 is CASSLILTGTEAFF. The CDR3 DNA follows: TGTGCCAGCAGCCTTATTTTGACCGGGACAGAAGCTTTCTTT.